Presented here are 24 T cell receptor beta chains from one specimen sequenced in a study of cytotoxic CD8 clonotypes in ibrutinib-treated CLL. Libraries were prepared by immunoSEQ multiplex PCR; TCRdb keeps only in-frame clonotypes and omits some of them. The repertoire holds 85,000 or so clones, with around 79% as singletons. This material consisted of PBMCs, taken after 12 months of ibrutinib treatment. These receptors came from a human donor with chronic lymphocytic leukemia.

Comment on this clone: This may be a read error, as it is one base from a much larger clone. V and J are TRBV19 and TRBJ1-1, with 8 nucleotides matching TRBD1. Germline V lookup: CDR1 LNHDA, CDR2 SQIVND (reference sequence). The CDR3 extends over 17 amino acids. The J segment lost 1 base and the V segment lost 3 bases, leaving 10 bases of the junction unmatched. In DNA, the CDR3 is TGTGCCAGTAGTATGGGCCCCGCAGGGGGCTGGAACACTGAAGCTTTCTTT. Protein sequence: CASSMGPAGGWNTEAFF.

This chain connects TRBV18 to TRBJ2-7, with a weak D call TRBD1 (5 bases). The CDR3 sequence is 14 residues long. V gave up 2 bases and J gave up 2 bases, with 10 bases separating them. Germline CDR1 KGHSH, CDR2 LQKENI. The CDR3 DNA reads TGTGCCAGCTCACCAGGCACAGGAACCTACGAGCAGTACTTC. Protein sequence: CASSPGTGTYEQYF.

The chain employs TRBV6-6 and TRBJ2-4; D may be TRBD1 or TRBD2 (7 bases each). Trimming removed 4 bases from V and 6 bases from J, with 10 bases in between. The V gene's germline CDR1 is MNHNY and CDR2 SVGAGI (reference sequence). The CDR3 sequence is 13 residues long. CDR3 bases: TGTGCCAGCAGTTCAGGGGGGGGAAACATTCAGTACTTC. Protein: CASSSGGGNIQYF.

The chain carries TRBV6-5 and TRBJ2-7; D tentatively reads TRBD1 or TRBD2 (5 bases each). The CDR3 runs to 14 residues. Germline V CDR1 and CDR2: MNHEY, SVGAGI. Trimming cost V 2 bases and J 4 bases, with 12 bases left between them. This chain's CDR3 is CASSYGDRGYEQYF. CDR3 in DNA: TGTGCCAGCAGTTACGGGGACCGAGGGTACGAGCAGTACTTC.

In its sample, this clone was seen a few times. The CDR3 is CASSMQGKQETQYF. The CDR3 coding sequence is TGTGCCAGTAGTATGCAGGGGAAACAAGAGACCCAGTACTTC. The rearrangement joins TRBV19 to TRBJ2-5; D possibly corresponds to TRBD1 (6 bases). The V and J ends lost 3 bases and 2 bases respectively, with 10 bases between them. In germline, CDR1 is LNHDA, CDR2 SQIVND (reference sequence). CDR3 length: 14 residues.

This clone was detected only once. The CDR3 coding sequence is TGCGCCAGCAGCCAGGACAGTAATCAGCCCCAGCATTTT. Protein sequence: CASSQDSNQPQHF. The chain links TRBV4-3 to TRBJ1-5; maybe TRBD1 (6 bases). Germline V gene data show CDR1 as LGHNA and CDR2 as YSLEER. Trimming left V 3 bases short and J 4 bases short, with 7 bases between. The CDR3 has 13 amino acids.

DNA of the CDR3: TGTGCCAGCTCCGGAGGGTACGAGCAGTACTTC. This gives the protein CASSGGYEQYF. This chain joins TRBV19 and TRBJ2-7; possible D gene TRBD2, 6 bases. Germline loops: CDR1 LNHDA, CDR2 SQIVND (reference sequence). The V and J ends lost 9 bases and 4 bases respectively, with 10 bases between them. The CDR3 is 11 amino acids.

The chain is built from TRBV19 and TRBJ1-4, with 8 bases fitting TRBD1. V trimming: 10 bases; J trimming: 5 bases; junction bases outside the gene matches: 6. There are 13 residues in the CDR3. CDR1 LNHDA and CDR2 SQIVND come from the germline V gene (reference sequence). The CDR3 DNA follows: TGTGCCACGACAGGGGTCGTAAATGAAAAACTGTTTTTT. Protein product: CATTGVVNEKLFF.

The rearrangement links TRBV29-1 to TRBJ1-1; D unclear. There are 11 residues in the CDR3. V was trimmed by 3 bases and J by 8 bases, leaving 10 bases between them. Germline CDR1 reads SQVTM; CDR2 reads ANQGSEA. The chain's CDR3 is CSVDEGWEAFF. The CDR3 nucleotides read TGCAGCGTTGACGAGGGTTGGGAAGCTTTCTTT.

The gene calls are TRBV5-1 and TRBJ2-3; D gene unclear. This CDR3 contains 12 residues. Germline loops: CDR1 SGHRS, CDR2 YFSETQ. Trimming took 4 bases from V and 2 from J, leaving 5 bases between them. This chain's CDR3 is CASSANTDTQYF. CDR3 bases: TGCGCCAGCAGCGCCAACACAGATACGCAGTATTTT.

This clone was seen a few times. The V gene is TRBV7-9, the J gene TRBJ2-7; possibly TRBD1 or TRBD2 for D (5 bases each). The CDR3 totals 16 residues. Germline lookup yields CDR1 SEHNR and CDR2 FQNEAQ (reference sequence). V was cut by 5 bases and J by 0 bases, with 17 bases left in between. CDR3 in amino acids: CASSAGQGGSSYEQYF. The CDR3 coding sequence is TGTGCCAGCAGCGCGGGTCAGGGTGGTAGCTCCTACGAGCAGTACTTC.

The CDR3 DNA reads as TGTGCCAGCACTGGGGAAACTAGCGGGAGGTACGAGCAGTACTTC. It is translated as CASTGETSGRYEQYF. The chain links TRBV28 to TRBJ2-7, with TRBD2 matching 12 bases. The CDR3 loop spans 15 amino acids. V lost 7 bases to trimming and J lost 4 bases; unmatched junction nucleotides: 8. Germline V gives CDR1 MDHEN, CDR2 SYDVKM.

This chain uses TRBV7-2 with TRBJ2-3; 11 positions agree with TRBD2. Germline V gene lookup returns CDR1 SGHTA and CDR2 FQGNSA. The CDR3 has 17 residues. V trimming: 0 bases; J trimming: 6 bases; junction bases outside the gene matches: 8. The CDR3 reads CASSLAGTSGTLDTQYF. The CDR3 DNA is TGTGCCAGCAGCTTAGCCGGGACTAGCGGCACATTGGATACGCAGTATTTT.

As regards this clone: This CDR3 is also generated by other DNA sequences in the sample. The chain couples TRBV6-5 to TRBJ1-1; D gene uncertain. The germline V gene encodes CDR1 MNHEY and CDR2 SVGAGI. V gave up 6 bases and J gave up 2 bases, with 4 bases separating them. This CDR3 region has 11 residues. The CDR3 protein is CASRVNTEAFF. The CDR3 DNA sequence: TGTGCCAGCAGAGTAAACACTGAAGCTTTCTTT.

The sample holds a few counts of this clone. The V gene is TRBV12-5, the J gene TRBJ2-2, with no clear D. V lost 6 bases, J lost 0 bases, and 5 bases lay in between. The V gene's germline CDR1 is LGHNT and CDR2 FRNRAP. This CDR3 is 13 amino acids long. The CDR3 DNA sequence: TGTGCTAGTGGAAGGCCGAACACCGGGGAGCTGTTTTTT. Residues: CASGRPNTGELFF.

This clone was picked up one time. J is TRBJ2-7 and V is TRBV28; 7 nucleotides align to TRBD2. The length of the CDR3 is 12 residues. In germline, CDR1 is MDHEN, CDR2 SYDVKM. V shed 6 bases, J shed 7 bases, and the junction held 6 bases outside the gene matches. This CDR3 reads CASSLPGGEQYF. CDR3 sequence (DNA): TGTGCCAGCAGCCTCCCCGGGGGGGAGCAGTACTTC.

The CDR3 DNA reads as TGTGCCAGCTCCCCCACCCAAGAGACCCAGTACTTC. Protein product: CASSPTQETQYF. The chain has TRBV18 and TRBJ2-5; D ambiguous. CDR3 size: 12 residues. Trimming left V 6 bases short and J 1 base short, with 6 bases between. Germline CDR1 reads KGHSH; CDR2 reads LQKENI.

The chain is built from TRBV9 and TRBJ1-1, with unresolved D. Germline-derived CDR1 and CDR2 are SGDLS and YYNGEE. This CDR3 is 11 amino acids long. V dropped 0 bases and J dropped 4 bases, with 1 base sitting between them. The CDR3 DNA is TGTGCCAGCAGCGTAGCCACTGAAGCTTTCTTT. Amino acids: CASSVATEAFF.

V gene TRBV7-7 combines with J gene TRBJ2-3; D gene ambiguous. The CDR3 totals 14 residues. Trimming pared 2 bases from V and 4 bases from J, leaving 10 bases between. Per the germline V gene, CDR1 is SSHAT and CDR2 is FNYEAQ (reference sequence). The CDR3 loop reads CASSLWVGADTQYF. In DNA form, the CDR3 reads TGTGCCAGCAGCTTATGGGTCGGAGCAGATACGCAGTATTTT.

This clone was detected once. The J gene is TRBJ2-5, the V gene TRBV5-1, with a tentative D call TRBD2 (6 bases). The V and J ends lost 0 bases and 3 bases respectively, with 9 bases between them. The CDR3 has 14 residues. The germline V gene has CDR1 SGHRS and CDR2 YFSETQ. CDR3 in amino acids: CASSLGGIEETQYF. CDR3 bases: TGCGCCAGCAGCTTGGGCGGGATCGAAGAGACCCAGTACTTC.

This clone was observed a handful of times. The chain links TRBV7-9 to TRBJ2-7, with TRBD1 matching 7 bases. This CDR3 is built from 17 residues. Trimming removed 5 bases from V and 7 bases from J; junction bases left unmatched: 20. From germline, CDR1 is SEHNR and CDR2 FQNEAQ (reference sequence). CDR3 sequence reads: CASSPNPSTGFSWEQYF. DNA for the CDR3: TGTGCCAGCAGCCCCAACCCCTCGACAGGGTTCTCCTGGGAGCAGTACTTC.

The V call is TRBV18, the J call TRBJ1-5; D is uncertain. Looked up from germline, CDR1 is KGHSH and CDR2 is LQKENI. This CDR3 region has 13 residues. Trimming left V 2 bases short and J 7 bases short, with 9 bases between. Here the CDR3 reads CASSPDPGQPQHF. DNA of the CDR3: TGTGCCAGCTCACCAGACCCCGGGCAGCCCCAGCATTTT. The variable domain in full, with the rest retrieved from reference TRBV18 and TRBJ1-5, is NAGVMQNPRHLVRRRGQEARLRCSPMKGHSHVYWYRQLPEEGLKFMVYLQKENIIDESGMPKERFSAEFPKEGPSILRIQQVVRGDSAAYFCASSPDPGQPQHFGDGTRLSIL.

V usage is TRBV5-1 and J usage is TRBJ1-1, with unresolved D. The V gene lost 6 bases and the J gene lost 6 bases, with 21 bases spanning the gap. The CDR3 spans 15 residues. Looked up from germline, CDR1 is SGHRS and CDR2 is YFSETQ. Here the CDR3 reads CASIPSDGRGAEAFF. CDR3 sequence (DNA): TGCGCCAGCATCCCCTCAGACGGTCGCGGGGCTGAAGCTTTCTTT. The full variable domain, in which reference TRBV5-1 and TRBJ1-1 provide the parts outside the CDR3, is KAGVTQTPRYLIKTRGQQVTLSCSPISGHRSVSWYQQTPGQGLQFLFEYFSETQRNKGNFPGRFSGRQFSNSRSEMNVSTLELGDSALYLCASIPSDGRGAEAFFGQGTRLTVV.

J is TRBJ2-7 and V is TRBV28; perhaps TRBD1 as D (8 bases). Germline lookup yields CDR1 MDHEN and CDR2 SYDVKM. This CDR3 is 15 amino acids long. Trimming shortened V by 8 bases and J by 6 bases, and 23 bases separated the two germline ends. Here the CDR3 reads CASASGGQGASEQYF. DNA for the CDR3: TGTGCCAGCGCCTCCGGGGGGCAGGGGGCCAGCGAGCAGTACTTC.